Each of the 27 T cell receptor beta chains below was sequenced from the same sample in a study of control samples from healthy donors and cancer patients. This table comes from immunoSEQ multiplex PCR, and its TCRdb copy is limited to in-frame clones, with some not included. The sample carries around 110,000 clones, 75% to 90% recorded once. The specimen was PBMCs. These receptors were obtained from a woman in her forties or fifties with colorectal cancer.

In DNA form, the CDR3 reads TGTGCCAGTAGTTGGGGCAAAGAGACCCAGTACTTC. This codes for CASSWGKETQYF. J is TRBJ2-5 and V is TRBV19, with D possibly TRBD1 on 5 matching bases. The CDR3 spans 12 residues. The V gene lost 5 bases and the J gene lost 3 bases, with 7 bases spanning the gap. Germline V gene lookup returns CDR1 LNHDA and CDR2 SQIVND (reference sequence). Drawing the rest from reference TRBV19 and TRBJ2-5, the complete variable domain is DGGITQSPKYLFRKEGQNVTLSCEQNLNHDAMYWYRQDPGQGLRLIYYSQIVNDFQKGDIAEGYSVSREKKESFPLTVTSAQKNPTAFYLCASSWGKETQYFGPGTRLLVL.

The rearrangement uses TRBV5-1 and TRBJ2-7; D may be TRBD2 (5 bases). V lost 2 bases, J lost 3 bases, and 9 bases lay in between. The CDR3 has 13 residues. Germline CDR1 SGHRS, CDR2 YFSETQ. CDR3 region: CASSLASGYEQYF. DNA for the CDR3: TGCGCCAGCAGCTTAGCCAGCGGCTACGAGCAGTACTTC.

The genes are TRBV28 and TRBJ1-2, with unresolved D. Trimming stripped 8 bases from V and 4 bases from J, with 17 bases between. The CDR3 is 14 amino acids. From germline, CDR1 is MDHEN and CDR2 SYDVKM. The CDR3 DNA follows: TGTGCCAGCGGCTTTGGCCGGGCCCCCTATGGCTACACCTTC. Protein: CASGFGRAPYGYTF.

The chain employs TRBV2 and TRBJ2-5; the match to TRBD1 covers 7 bases. Germline V gives CDR1 SNHLY, CDR2 FYNNEI. The CDR3 is 14 amino acids. Trimming took 5 bases from V and 3 from J; bases not matched to a gene: 6. CDR3 sequence (DNA): TGTGCCAGCAGTTCCAATACAGGGGAAGAGACCCAGTACTTC. Its translation is CASSSNTGEETQYF.

Concerning this clone itself: Additional DNA sequences in this sample encode the identical CDR3. The chain carries TRBV12-3 or TRBV12-4 and TRBJ1-1, with D unresolved. The CDR3 runs 11 residues. Trimming removed 6 bases from V and 1 base from J, with 3 bases in between. CDR3 sequence: CASRGNTEAFF. The CDR3 bases are TGTGCCAGCAGAGGGAACACTGAAGCTTTCTTT.

The V call is TRBV30, the J call TRBJ2-5; D is unclear. Germline-derived CDR1 and CDR2 are GTSNPN and SVGIG (reference sequence). This CDR3 spans 14 amino acids. The germline V and J ends were trimmed by 2 bases and 5 bases, with 15 bases remaining between them. Written as DNA, the CDR3 is TGTGCCTGGAGTAGGCGGCAGAGGTGGGAGACCCAGTACTTC. It specifies CAWSRRQRWETQYF.

The V call is TRBV6-1, the J call TRBJ1-2; D is perhaps TRBD1 (5 bases). The V and J ends lost 1 base and 2 bases respectively, with 8 bases between them. The CDR3 totals 14 residues. CDR1 MNHNS and CDR2 SASEGT come from the germline V gene. Here the CDR3 DNA reads TGTGCCAGCAGTGAAGGCAGACAGAACTATGGCTACACCTTC. It yields the protein CASSEGRQNYGYTF.

This chain links TRBV19 with TRBJ1-1; 7 positions match TRBD1. V was pared by 4 bases and J by 8 bases, with 10 bases of the junction left unmatched. There are 14 residues in the CDR3. CDR1 is LNHDA and CDR2 is SQIVND in the germline V gene (reference sequence). Here the CDR3 DNA reads TGTGCCAGTAGTACCCAGGACAGGAGCCCAGAAGCTTTCTTT. This gives the protein CASSTQDRSPEAFF.

This chain joins TRBV7-2 and TRBJ2-3; 7 nucleotides line up with TRBD2. The CDR3 spans 16 residues. Germline V gene data show CDR1 as SGHTA and CDR2 as FQGNSA. The junction had 8 bases not matched to a gene; V was cut back by 5 bases and J by 0 bases. DNA for the CDR3: TGTGCCAGCAGCCCCAACGGGGGGTTTAGCACAGATACGCAGTATTTT. Its protein is CASSPNGGFSTDTQYF. Full variable domain (missing parts from reference TRBV7-2 and TRBJ2-3): GAGVSQSPSNKVTEKGKDVELRCDPISGHTALYWYRQSLGQGLEFLIYFQGNSAPDKSGLPSDRFSAERTGGSVSTLTIQRTQQEDSAVYLCASSPNGGFSTDTQYFGPGTRLTVL.

The chain uses TRBV7-2 and TRBJ1-5; D may be TRBD1 (5 bases). The CDR3 contains 15 residues. The germline V and J ends were trimmed by 3 bases and 5 bases, with 14 bases remaining between them. Germline V gene data show CDR1 as SGHTA and CDR2 as FQGNSA. CDR3 sequence (DNA): TGTGCCAGCAGCTTCTCTGGGGCGCGGGATCAGCCCCAGCATTTT. This gives the protein CASSFSGARDQPQHF.

The chain joins TRBV7-9 to TRBJ2-7; D unresolved. The V and J ends lost 2 bases and 6 bases respectively, with 5 bases between them. The CDR3 sequence is 11 residues long. CDR1 is SEHNR, CDR2 FQNEAQ, per germline (reference sequence). The CDR3 DNA is TGTGCCAGCAGCTTACAGAGCGAGCAGTACTTC. Translating gives CASSLQSEQYF.

V is TRBV3-1 (or the pseudogene TRBV3-2) and J is TRBJ1-1; D perhaps matches TRBD1 (5 bases). CDR3 length: 14 residues. Germline V lookup: CDR1 LGHDT, CDR2 YNNKEL (reference sequence). V was cut by 3 bases and J by 1 base, with 9 bases left in between. CDR3 sequence reads: CASSQGRGNTEAFF. The CDR3, as DNA: TGTGCCAGCAGCCAGGGAAGGGGGAACACTGAAGCTTTCTTT.

J is TRBJ1-1 and V is TRBV19, with no clear D. CDR1 and CDR2 (germline): LNHDA, SQIVND (reference sequence). The CDR3 length is 14 residues. Trimming took off 5 bases at V and 1 base at J, with 11 bases between the two ends. CDR3 DNA sequence: TGTGCCAGTAGTGTTCGGCCACAGAACACTGAAGCTTTCTTT. Encoded protein: CASSVRPQNTEAFF.

The genes are TRBV6-5 and TRBJ1-4; TRBD1 aligns across 7 bases. Losses at the gene ends were 6 bases for V and 3 bases for J; bases not matched to a gene: 7. Germline-derived CDR1 and CDR2 are MNHEY and SVGAGI. The CDR3 has 15 residues. CDR3 nucleotides: TGTGCCAGCAGCTCCGCAGGGACAGCTAATGAAAAACTGTTTTTT. Its protein product is CASSSAGTANEKLFF.

V is TRBV19 and J is TRBJ2-6; D not resolved. Trimming removed 4 bases from V and 2 bases from J, with 6 bases in between. The CDR3 runs 14 residues. From germline, CDR1 is LNHDA and CDR2 SQIVND (reference sequence). CDR3 in DNA: TGTGCCAGTAGTAGCCAAACTGGGGCCAACGTCCTGACTTTC. This sequence encodes CASSSQTGANVLTF.

This clone was observed a handful of times. This CDR3 is CASSLLGLGDGNTIYF. In nucleotides, the CDR3 is TGCGCCAGCAGCCTCTTAGGCCTTGGAGATGGAAACACCATATATTTT. J is TRBJ1-3 and V is TRBV5-1; D uncertain. V lost 4 bases to trimming and J lost 3 bases, with 17 bases between them. From germline, CDR1 is SGHRS and CDR2 YFSETQ. This CDR3 is 16 amino acids long.

V is TRBV9 and J is TRBJ1-1; D possibly corresponds to TRBD1 (5 bases). The CDR3 spans 12 residues. Deletions cut 8 bases from V and 6 bases from J, with 14 bases between. Germline V gene sequence: CDR1 SGDLS, CDR2 YYNGEE. The CDR3 DNA reads as TGTGCCAGTGGGGACCTTAGAGCTGAAGCTTTCTTT. This codes for CASGDLRAEAFF. The variable domain in full, completed from reference TRBV9 and TRBJ1-1, reads DSGVTQTPKHLITATGQRVTLRCSPRSGDLSVYWYQQSLDQGLQFLIQYYNGEERAKGNILERFSAQQFPDLHSELNLSSLELGDSALYFCASGDLRAEAFFGQGTRLTVV.

The chain uses TRBV19 and TRBJ1-2; 7 nucleotides align to TRBD1. CDR3 length equals 14 residues. CDR1 and CDR2 (germline): LNHDA, SQIVND (reference sequence). J was trimmed by 4 bases and V by 5 bases; bases with no gene match: 7. Here the CDR3 reads CASSPGQEFYGYTF. For the CDR3, the DNA is TGTGCCAGTAGTCCCGGACAGGAGTTCTATGGCTACACCTTC. Full variable domain (outside the CDR3, taken from reference TRBV19 and TRBJ1-2): DGGITQSPKYLFRKEGQNVTLSCEQNLNHDAMYWYRQDPGQGLRLIYYSQIVNDFQKGDIAEGYSVSREKKESFPLTVTSAQKNPTAFYLCASSPGQEFYGYTFGSGTRLTVV.

This clone was seen just once. This sequence joins TRBV30 and TRBJ1-1; unclear D gene. The CDR3 runs 14 residues. CDR1 is GTSNPN, CDR2 SVGIG, per germline (reference sequence). V lost 7 bases, J lost 1 base, and 16 bases lay in between. The CDR3 protein is CASLGTGRNTEAFF. The CDR3 DNA reads as TGTGCCTCCCTGGGCACGGGTCGGAACACTGAAGCTTTCTTT. Supplemented by reference TRBV30 and TRBJ1-1, the full variable domain reads SQTIHQWPATLVQPVGSPLSLECTVEGTSNPNLYWYRQAAGRGLQLLFYSVGIGQISSEVPQNLSASRPQDRQFILSSKKLLLSDSGFYLCASLGTGRNTEAFFGQGTRLTVV.

This chain's CDR3 is CASTPLQEATEAFF. The CDR3 DNA reads as TGCGCCAGCACCCCCTTGCAAGAAGCCACTGAAGCTTTCTTT. The V gene is TRBV5-1, the J gene TRBJ1-1; unclear D gene. This CDR3 has 14 residues. Germline loops: CDR1 SGHRS, CDR2 YFSETQ. V was clipped by 6 bases and J by 4 bases, with 16 bases between them.

The chain is built from TRBV6-5 and TRBJ2-3, with 7 bases matching TRBD1. After removal of 5 bases from V and 3 bases from J, the junction contained 2 bases not matched to a gene. CDR1 MNHEY and CDR2 SVGAGI come from the germline V gene. This CDR3 has 13 residues. The CDR3 DNA sequence: TGTGCCAGCAGTCTGGGACAGACAGATACGCAGTATTTT. Translating it yields CASSLGQTDTQYF.

The rearrangement links TRBV5-1 to TRBJ2-5; D gene unclear. The length of the CDR3 is 13 residues. CDR1 is SGHRS and CDR2 is YFSETQ in the germline V gene. V was shortened by 4 bases and J by 3 bases, with 10 bases between the two germline ends. Here the CDR3 reads CASSPWAEETQYF. The CDR3 DNA is TGCGCCAGCAGCCCCTGGGCCGAAGAGACCCAGTACTTC.

V usage is TRBV5-1 and J usage is TRBJ2-2, with D unclear. Deletions cut 0 bases from V and 5 bases from J, with 11 bases between. Germline CDR1 reads SGHRS; CDR2 reads YFSETQ. CDR3 length: 15 amino acids. Here the CDR3 reads CASSLEARGTGELFF. CDR3 nucleotide sequence: TGCGCCAGCAGCTTGGAGGCGAGAGGAACCGGGGAGCTGTTTTTT.

The rearrangement uses TRBV11-3 and TRBJ2-5, with D uncertain. CDR1 is SGHNT, CDR2 YENEEA, per germline. This CDR3 has 13 amino acids. V was trimmed by 1 base and J by 5 bases, leaving 8 bases between them. The CDR3 sequence: CASSLGMWETQYF. The CDR3 DNA is TGTGCCAGCAGCTTAGGCATGTGGGAGACCCAGTACTTC.

This chain links TRBV2 with TRBJ1-6; D not certain. This CDR3 is 12 amino acids long. Trimming left V 6 bases short and J 7 bases short, with 7 bases between. Germline V lookup: CDR1 SNHLY, CDR2 FYNNEI. CDR3 coding DNA: TGTGCCAGCAGAGGAGTGAATTCACCCCTCCACTTT. The encoded protein is CASRGVNSPLHF. Full variable domain (rest looked up from reference TRBV2 and TRBJ1-6): EPEVTQTPSHQVTQMGQEVILRCVPISNHLYFYWYRQILGQKVEFLVSFYNNEISEKSEIFDDQFSVERPDGSNFTLKIRSTKLEDSAMYFCASRGVNSPLHFGNGTRLTVT.

Concerning this clone: Other DNA sequences from this sample encode an identical CDR3 as well. The rearrangement uses TRBV20-1 and TRBJ1-5; a weak D match, TRBD1 (5 bases). Trimming stripped 3 bases from V and 0 bases from J, with 9 bases between. The CDR3 consists of 14 residues. The germline gives CDR1 DFQATT, CDR2 SNEGSKA (reference sequence). In DNA, the CDR3 is TGCAGTGCTAGTGGGGGGTATAGCAATCAGCCCCAGCATTTT. This sequence encodes CSASGGYSNQPQHF.

The genes are TRBV19 and TRBJ1-5, with a tentative D call TRBD1 (5 bases). Germline CDR1 is LNHDA and CDR2 is SQIVND (reference sequence). The CDR3 runs 13 residues. Trimming left V 6 bases short and J 7 bases short, with 13 bases between. CDR3: CASRGGLVQPQHF. The CDR3 region has the DNA TGTGCCAGTAGGGGGGGGTTGGTCCAGCCCCAGCATTTT.